The source of this T cell receptor (beta chain) is a study of blood T cell repertoires in COVID-19. As for the study in general: The cDNA or gDNA used as material had been derived from T cells, B-cell-depleted T cells, or PBMCs.

This table comes from immunoSEQ multiplex PCR, and its TCRdb copy is limited to in-frame clones, with some not included. The sample comprises 350,000 to 450,000 clones, 90% to 95% of which are singletons, and 0.86% rests with the top ten. Individuals drawn from approximately 22 US areas were roughly 18 to 89 years old. V was clipped by 3 bases and J by 0 bases; unmatched bases: 5. CDR3 length: 15 residues. The V gene's germline CDR1 is GTSNPN and CDR2 SVGIG (reference sequence). The TCR was taken from a middle-aged woman who had been exposed to COVID-19. Input material: PBMCs or T cells enriched from blood (not recorded which). V is TRBV30 and J is TRBJ1-3, with TRBD1 matching 7 bases. The CDR3 DNA follows: TGTGCCTGGAGCCCGACAGGGACCTCTGGAAACACCATATATTTT. Translated, it gives CAWSPTGTSGNTIYF.